The rows below give T cell receptor beta chains drawn from one sample of a study of Graves' ophthalmopathy and Graves' hyperthyroidism. TCRdb re-derived calls from the multiplex PCR reads in MiXCR, one entry per CDR3 protein. This sample has over 500,000 distinct CDR3 sequences, with 22% found just once. Sample: peripheral blood. The receptors here all came from a woman younger than 30 with stable Graves' hyperthyroidism. Some clones in this sample may be carry-over from other donors' samples. Each CDR3 is given with its conserved first and last residue.

v_gene,j_gene,CDR3aa
TRBV12-3/TRBV12-4,TRBJ2-4,CASSLGGWGQPRKYF
TRBV7-2,TRBJ2-4,CASSSLGLAKNIQYF
TRBV28,TRBJ1-1,CASSSADRQNTEAFF
TRBV28,TRBJ1-2,CASSAGTGGYGYTF
TRBV7-9,TRBJ2-2,CASSLKGPETGELFF
TRBV5-1,TRBJ1-1,CASSFGQGLRDTEAFF
TRBV7-2,TRBJ2-7,CASSLNFEQYF
TRBV6-1,TRBJ2-7,CASSRRRDLDYEQYF
TRBV28,TRBJ1-2,CASSFGYRGGYGYTF
TRBV20-1,TRBJ1-5,CSARDLRTGGPSSNQPQHF
TRBV30,TRBJ2-2,CACQGAISNTGELFF
TRBV20-1,TRBJ2-2,CSASGDRGRLDGELFF
TRBV15,TRBJ1-1,CATSRDTGPNTEAFF
TRBV9,TRBJ1-1,CASSVTGATEAFF
TRBV6-5,TRBJ2-7,CASSPDRTGVSYEQYF
TRBV19,TRBJ2-2,CASSSTSPGELFF
TRBV20-1,TRBJ2-7,CSATNPQGVEQYF
TRBV13,TRBJ2-5,CASSLVGGRRTQYF
TRBV7-9,TRBJ2-5,CASSPSGSIGETQYF
TRBV9,TRBJ2-2,CASSPINTGELFF